This TCR beta chain is drawn from a study of blood T cell repertoires in COVID-19. Study-wide context: In each case, the material was cDNA or gDNA derived from T cells, B-cell-depleted T cells, or PBMCs.

With 5 bases removed from V and 5 bases from J, the gap between germline ends came to 25 bases. The CDR3 consists of 18 residues. Germline CDR1 is KGHSH and CDR2 is LQKENI. The assay was immunoSEQ multiplex PCR, and TCRdb's table has in-frame clones only and misses some. The table lists under 100,000 clones, roughly 80% of them singletons. The sequenced sample was peripheral blood. The V gene is TRBV18, the J gene TRBJ2-1; tentative D call: TRBD2 (6 bases). The clonotype was recovered from a man aged 60 to 69 with COVID-19, enrolled during active disease. CDR3 DNA: TGTGCCAGCTCAGCGGCCCCGGGTGCGGGAAGGGTCGACAATGAGCAGTTCTTC. Residues: CASSAAPGAGRVDNEQFF.